This TCR beta chain was recovered during a study of T cell responses to AZD1222 COVID-19 vaccine. Clones were read by immunoSEQ multiplex PCR, and TCRdb kept only the in-frame ones, dropping some. The sample carries roughly 120,000 clones, 86% recorded once. Second-dose schedules of about 4 or about 12 weeks were combined. Overall study findings and caveats: Two AZD1222 administrations were followed by greater Spike-specific TCR breadth and depth. Close to half of all spike-specific TCRs reportedly target regions of the variants that are unmutated. Possibly, clonal diversity was underestimated; donors were largely white British and included more females.

Points on this clone: Its antigen is as yet unknown.

With 3 bases removed from V and 8 bases from J, the gap between germline ends came to 13 bases. This CDR3 spans 13 amino acids. Germline V gene data show CDR1 as ENHRY and CDR2 as SYGVKD. The specimen was peripheral blood, collected 28 days after the second AZD1222 dose. The sequence derives from an adult who received the AZD1222 COVID-19 vaccine. The chain is built from TRBV10-3 and TRBJ1-2; no definite D call. The CDR3 spells CAISEGQERGYTF. The DNA for the CDR3 is TGTGCCATCAGTGAAGGGCAGGAGAGAGGCTACACCTTC.